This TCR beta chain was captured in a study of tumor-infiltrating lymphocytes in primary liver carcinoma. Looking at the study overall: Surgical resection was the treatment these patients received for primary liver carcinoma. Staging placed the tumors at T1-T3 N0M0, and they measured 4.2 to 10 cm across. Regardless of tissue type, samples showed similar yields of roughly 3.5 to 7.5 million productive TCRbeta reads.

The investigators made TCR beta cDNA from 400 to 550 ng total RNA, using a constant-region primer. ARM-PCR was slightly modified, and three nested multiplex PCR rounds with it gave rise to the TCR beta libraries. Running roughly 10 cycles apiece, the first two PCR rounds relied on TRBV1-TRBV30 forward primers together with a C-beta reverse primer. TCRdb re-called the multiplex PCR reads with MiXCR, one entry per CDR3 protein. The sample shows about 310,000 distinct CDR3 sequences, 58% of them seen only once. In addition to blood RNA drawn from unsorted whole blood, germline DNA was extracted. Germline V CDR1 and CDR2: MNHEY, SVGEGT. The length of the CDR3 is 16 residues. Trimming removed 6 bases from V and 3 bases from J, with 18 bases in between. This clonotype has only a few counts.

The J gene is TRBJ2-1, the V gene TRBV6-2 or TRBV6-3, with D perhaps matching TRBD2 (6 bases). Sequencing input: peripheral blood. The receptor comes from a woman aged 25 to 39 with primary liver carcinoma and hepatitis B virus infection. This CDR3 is CASSRPLTSNYNEQFF. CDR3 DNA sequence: TGTGCCAGCAGCCGACCGTTGACTAGTAACTACAATGAGCAGTTCTTC.